The 14 T cell receptor beta chains presented below share a single source sample, sequenced in a study of TIL therapy for anti-PD-1-resistant metastatic lung cancer. Time point indicated: pre-treatment sample, taken before nivolumab and TIL therapy. This was the immunoSEQ v3 assay. Some clones are missing from TCRdb's copy, which holds only in-frame ones; the method was immunoSEQ multiplex PCR. The sample has 30,000 to 45,000 clones; around 70% are singletons. The material sequenced was blood, taken at baseline. Every receptor here comes from a person aged 25 to 80 with non-small cell lung cancer.

The CDR3 here is CASRRIRGETYNEQFF. Written as DNA, the CDR3 is TGTGCCAGCAGACGCATACGGGGGGAAACCTACAATGAGCAGTTCTTC. The chain combines TRBV28 with TRBJ2-1, with 7 bases identical to TRBD2. With 6 bases clipped from V and 2 bases from J, the junction kept 10 bases outside the gene matches. The germline CDR1 and CDR2 sequences are MDHEN and SYDVKM. This CDR3 region has 16 residues. Variable domain in full (rest from reference TRBV28 and TRBJ2-1): DVKVTQSSRYLVKRTGEKVFLECVQDMDHENMFWYRQDPGLGLRLIYFSYDVKMKEKGDIPEGYSVSREKKERFSLILESASTNQTSMYLCASRRIRGETYNEQFFGPGTRLTVL.

The chain has TRBV18 and TRBJ2-7; the D gene is possibly TRBD1 (8 bases). This CDR3 region has 15 residues. Germline lookup yields CDR1 KGHSH and CDR2 LQKENI. Trimming removed 3 bases from V and 5 bases from J, with 17 bases in between. CDR3 region: CASSPDRGGTNEQYF. The DNA of the CDR3 is TGTGCCAGCTCACCTGACAGGGGAGGGACTAACGAGCAGTACTTC. Supplemented by reference TRBV18 and TRBJ2-7, the full variable domain reads NAGVMQNPRHLVRRRGQEARLRCSPMKGHSHVYWYRQLPEEGLKFMVYLQKENIIDESGMPKERFSAEFPKEGPSILRIQQVVRGDSAAYFCASSPDRGGTNEQYFGPGTRLTVT.

The J gene is TRBJ1-6, the V gene TRBV9, with D tentatively TRBD1 (5 bases). The ends were cut back, 3 bases at V and 9 bases at J, with 22 bases in the middle. The germline gives CDR1 SGDLS, CDR2 YYNGEE. This CDR3 region has 17 residues. CDR3: CASSAVGSVGGGSPLHF. The CDR3 DNA is TGTGCCAGCAGCGCGGTAGGGTCGGTGGGGGGTGGTTCACCCCTCCACTTT.

The chain combines TRBV7-2 with TRBJ2-7; TRBD2 aligns across 13 bases. Losses at the gene ends were 3 bases for V and 4 bases for J; bases not matched to a gene: 6. Germline V gene lookup returns CDR1 SGHTA and CDR2 FQGNSA. The CDR3 covers 16 residues. The CDR3 coding sequence is TGTGCCAGCAGCTTGGAACCGGGACTAGCGGGATACGAGCAGTACTTC. Translating it yields CASSLEPGLAGYEQYF.

This chain connects TRBV28 to TRBJ1-5; TRBD1 is a possible D gene (5 bases). V was pared by 5 bases and J by 6 bases, with 17 bases between. The CDR3 is 15 residues long. CDR1 is MDHEN, CDR2 SYDVKM, per germline. The chain's CDR3 is CASSLMPGYSQPQHF. CDR3 nucleotides: TGTGCCAGCAGTCTTATGCCAGGGTACAGTCAGCCCCAGCATTTT.

CDR3 in amino acids: CASSLRLSGANVLTF. The CDR3 coding sequence is TGTGCCAGCAGTTTACGCCTCTCTGGGGCCAACGTCCTGACTTTC. The chain links TRBV28 to TRBJ2-6; D is uncertain. There are 15 residues in the CDR3. Trimming stripped 2 bases from V and 0 bases from J, with 5 bases between. Germline CDR1 reads MDHEN; CDR2 reads SYDVKM.

The chain carries TRBV7-2 and TRBJ2-7; weak D call: TRBD2 (7 bases). CDR1 and CDR2 from the germline V gene are SGHTA and FQGNSA. V was cut by 1 base and J by 2 bases, with 12 bases left in between. The CDR3 length is 15 residues. In DNA, the CDR3 is TGTGCCAGCAGCTTAGTTGCGGGGGCCGCCTACGAGCAGTACTTC. Residues: CASSLVAGAAYEQYF. The complete variable domain, with remaining parts taken from reference TRBV7-2 and TRBJ2-7, reads GAGVSQSPSNKVTEKGKDVELRCDPISGHTALYWYRQSLGQGLEFLIYFQGNSAPDKSGLPSDRFSAERTGGSVSTLTIQRTQQEDSAVYLCASSLVAGAAYEQYFGPGTRLTVT.

The rearrangement joins TRBV5-1 to TRBJ2-6, with a tentative D call TRBD1 (6 bases). This CDR3 comprises 16 residues. Germline V gene lookup returns CDR1 SGHRS and CDR2 YFSETQ. The V end was cut by 7 bases, the J end by 0 bases, with 14 bases between. The CDR3: CASHDRLGSGANVLTF. The CDR3 nucleotides are TGCGCCAGCCACGACAGGTTAGGCTCTGGGGCCAACGTCCTGACTTTC.

This clone showed up just a few times. The rearrangement joins TRBV7-6 to TRBJ2-7, with 9 bases lining up with TRBD2. The V and J ends lost 3 bases and 4 bases, in that order; junction bases with no gene match: 4. CDR1 is SGHVS and CDR2 is FNYEAQ in the germline V gene. The CDR3 has 14 residues. The CDR3 DNA follows: TGTGCCAGCAGCTTGACTAGCGGATTATACGAGCAGTACTTC. This codes for CASSLTSGLYEQYF.

The chain is built from TRBV5-4 and TRBJ2-1; D not certain. Germline V gene data show CDR1 as SGHNT and CDR2 as YYREEE (reference sequence). This CDR3 is 16 amino acids long. Trimming cost V 0 bases and J 0 bases, with 10 bases left between them. The CDR3 is CASSLGGSHSYNEQFF. The CDR3 nucleotides are TGTGCCAGCAGCTTGGGTGGGTCCCACTCCTACAATGAGCAGTTCTTC.

The chain couples TRBV7-8 to TRBJ2-7, with a possible D match to TRBD1 (6 bases). Germline values: CDR1 SGHVS, CDR2 FQNEAQ. CDR3 size: 17 residues. V was pared by 1 base and J by 4 bases, with 20 bases between. This chain's CDR3 is CASSLVLGGHIVYEQYF. In DNA form, the CDR3 reads TGTGCCAGCAGCTTAGTCCTAGGGGGACATATAGTGTACGAGCAGTACTTC.

The V and J genes are TRBV9 and TRBJ2-7, with D perhaps TRBD2 (7 bases). The CDR3 has 14 residues. Germline CDR1 reads SGDLS; CDR2 reads YYNGEE. V lost 3 bases, J lost 6 bases, and 16 bases lay in between. CDR3 coding DNA: TGTGCCAGCAGCGGAGGGGGAGGGGCCGCCGAGCAGTACTTC. Translated, it gives CASSGGGGAAEQYF.

This sequence joins TRBV15 and TRBJ2-5; D is perhaps TRBD2 (6 bases). The CDR3 consists of 15 residues. Germline V gives CDR1 LNHNV, CDR2 YYDKDF (reference sequence). The germline V and J ends were trimmed by 1 base and 1 base, with 10 bases remaining between them. This CDR3 reads CATSRGIGGQETQYF. The CDR3 nucleotides read TGTGCCACCAGCAGAGGGATCGGGGGCCAAGAGACCCAGTACTTC.

V and J are TRBV27 and TRBJ2-5, with TRBD1 as a possible D gene (5 bases). CDR3 length: 12 amino acids. Germline CDR1 and CDR2: MNHEY and SMNVEV (reference sequence). Trimming pared 3 bases from V and 9 bases from J, leaving 11 bases between. The CDR3 nucleotides read TGTGCCAGCAGTTTGGGGCAGGGCCCCCAGTACTTC. Translated: CASSLGQGPQYF.